This T cell receptor beta chain is drawn from a study of T cell responses to AZD1222 COVID-19 vaccine. This clone was observed once. There are 17 residues in the CDR3. Germline V gene data show CDR1 as LGHNA and CDR2 as YNFKEQ. Trimming pared 0 bases from V and 1 base from J, leaving 13 bases between. The protocol was immunoSEQ multiplex PCR, while the TCRdb copy is restricted to in-frame clones and leaves out a portion. The sample lists about 98,000 clones; approximately 81% were seen once. V gene TRBV4-2 combines with J gene TRBJ1-5, with D unresolved. Sequences were derived from peripheral blood, sampled on day 0 of AZD1222 vaccination. This clonotype originated in an adult in good health. The CDR3 region is CASSQDSRERSNQPQHF. As DNA, the CDR3 is TGTGCCAGCAGCCAAGATTCAAGGGAGCGAAGCAATCAGCCCCAGCATTTT.